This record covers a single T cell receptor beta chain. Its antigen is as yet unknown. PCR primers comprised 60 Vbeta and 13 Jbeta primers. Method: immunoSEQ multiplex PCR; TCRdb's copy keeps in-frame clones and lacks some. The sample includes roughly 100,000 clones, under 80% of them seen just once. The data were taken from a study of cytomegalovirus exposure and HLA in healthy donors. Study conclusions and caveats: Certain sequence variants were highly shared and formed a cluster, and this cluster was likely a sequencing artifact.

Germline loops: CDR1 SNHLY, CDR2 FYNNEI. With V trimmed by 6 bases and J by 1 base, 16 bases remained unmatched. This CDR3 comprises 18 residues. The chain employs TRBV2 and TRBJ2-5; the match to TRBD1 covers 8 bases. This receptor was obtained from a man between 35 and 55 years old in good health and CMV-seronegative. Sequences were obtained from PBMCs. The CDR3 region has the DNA TGTGCCAGCAGGATGACAGGGGCGTACGAAGGGCCCCAAGAGACCCAGTACTTC. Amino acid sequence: CASRMTGAYEGPQETQYF.